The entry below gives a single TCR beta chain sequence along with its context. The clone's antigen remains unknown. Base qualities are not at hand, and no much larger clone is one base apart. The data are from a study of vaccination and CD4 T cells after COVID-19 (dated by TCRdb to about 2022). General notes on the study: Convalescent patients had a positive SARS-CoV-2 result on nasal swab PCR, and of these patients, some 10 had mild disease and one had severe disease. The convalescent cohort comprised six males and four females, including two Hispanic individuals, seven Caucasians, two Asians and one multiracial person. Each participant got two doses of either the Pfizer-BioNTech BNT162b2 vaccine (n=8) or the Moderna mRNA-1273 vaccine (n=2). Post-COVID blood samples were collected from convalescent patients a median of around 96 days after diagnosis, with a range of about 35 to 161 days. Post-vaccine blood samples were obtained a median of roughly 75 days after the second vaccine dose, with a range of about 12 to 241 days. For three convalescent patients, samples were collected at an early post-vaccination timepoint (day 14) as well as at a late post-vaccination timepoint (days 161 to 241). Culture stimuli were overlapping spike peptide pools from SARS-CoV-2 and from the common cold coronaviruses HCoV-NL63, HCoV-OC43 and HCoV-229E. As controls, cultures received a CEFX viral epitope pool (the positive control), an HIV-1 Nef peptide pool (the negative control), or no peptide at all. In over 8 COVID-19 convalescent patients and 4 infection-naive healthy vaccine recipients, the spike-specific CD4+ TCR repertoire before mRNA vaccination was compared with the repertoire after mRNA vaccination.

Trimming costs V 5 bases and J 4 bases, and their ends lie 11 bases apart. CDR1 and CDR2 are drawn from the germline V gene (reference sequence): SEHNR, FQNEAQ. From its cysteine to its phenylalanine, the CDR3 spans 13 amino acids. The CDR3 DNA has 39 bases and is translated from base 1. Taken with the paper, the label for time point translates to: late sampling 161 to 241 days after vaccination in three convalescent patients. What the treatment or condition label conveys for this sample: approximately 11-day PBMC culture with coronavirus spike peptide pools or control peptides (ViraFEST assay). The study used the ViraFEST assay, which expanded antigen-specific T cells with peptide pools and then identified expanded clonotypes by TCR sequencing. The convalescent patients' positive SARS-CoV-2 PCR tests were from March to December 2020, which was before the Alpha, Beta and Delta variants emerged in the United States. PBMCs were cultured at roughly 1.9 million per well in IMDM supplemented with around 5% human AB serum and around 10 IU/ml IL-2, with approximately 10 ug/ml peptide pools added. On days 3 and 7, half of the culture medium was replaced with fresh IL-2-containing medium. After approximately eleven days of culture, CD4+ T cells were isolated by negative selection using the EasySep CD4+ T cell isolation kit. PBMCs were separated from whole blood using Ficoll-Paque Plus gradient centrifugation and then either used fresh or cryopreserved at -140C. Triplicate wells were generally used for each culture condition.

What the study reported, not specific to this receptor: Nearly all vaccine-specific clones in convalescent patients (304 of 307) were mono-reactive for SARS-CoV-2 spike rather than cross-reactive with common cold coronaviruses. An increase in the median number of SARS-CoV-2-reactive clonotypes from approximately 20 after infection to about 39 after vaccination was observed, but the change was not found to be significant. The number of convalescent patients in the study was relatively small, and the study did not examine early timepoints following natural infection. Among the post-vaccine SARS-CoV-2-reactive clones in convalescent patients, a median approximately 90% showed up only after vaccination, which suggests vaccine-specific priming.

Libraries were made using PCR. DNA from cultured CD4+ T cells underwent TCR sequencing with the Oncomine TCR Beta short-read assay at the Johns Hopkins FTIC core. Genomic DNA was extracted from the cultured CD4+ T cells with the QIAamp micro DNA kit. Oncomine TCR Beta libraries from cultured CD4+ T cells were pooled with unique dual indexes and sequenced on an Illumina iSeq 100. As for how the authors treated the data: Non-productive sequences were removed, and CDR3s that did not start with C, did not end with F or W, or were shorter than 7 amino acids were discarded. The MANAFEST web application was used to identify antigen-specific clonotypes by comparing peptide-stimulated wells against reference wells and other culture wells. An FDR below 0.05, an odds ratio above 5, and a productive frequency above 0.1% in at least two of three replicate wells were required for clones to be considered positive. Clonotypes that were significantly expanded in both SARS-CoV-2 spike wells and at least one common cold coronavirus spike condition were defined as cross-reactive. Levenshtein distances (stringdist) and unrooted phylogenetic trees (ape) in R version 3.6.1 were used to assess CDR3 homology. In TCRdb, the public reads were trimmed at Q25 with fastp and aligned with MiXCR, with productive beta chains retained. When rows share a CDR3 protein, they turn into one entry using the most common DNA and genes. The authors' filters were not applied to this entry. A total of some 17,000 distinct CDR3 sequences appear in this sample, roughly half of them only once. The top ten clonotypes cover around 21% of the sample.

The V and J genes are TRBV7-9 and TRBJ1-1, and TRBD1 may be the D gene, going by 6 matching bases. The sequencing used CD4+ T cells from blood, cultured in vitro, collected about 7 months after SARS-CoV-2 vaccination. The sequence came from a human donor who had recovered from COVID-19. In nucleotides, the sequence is TGTGCCAGCAGCATATGGGGGGCCACTGAAGCTTTCTTT. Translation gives CASSIWGATEAFF.